These T cell receptor beta chains were read from a single sample in a study of blood T cell repertoires in COVID-19. Assay used: immunoSEQ multiplex PCR; TCRdb lists only in-frame clones, some missing. The table has 48,000 or so clones, just over 85% seen once. Input material: peripheral blood. These receptors were taken from a woman older than 75 with COVID-19, enrolled during active disease. Each CDR3 is given with its conserved first and last residue.

v_gene	j_gene	CDR3aa
TRBV5-4	TRBJ2-1	CASSLSGTNLNEQFF
TRBV28	TRBJ2-1	CASRNSGSISYNEQFF
TRBV27	TRBJ2-1	CASSPAGQGVGDEQFF
TRBV6-5	TRBJ2-7	CASSRSGSGSYEQYF
TRBV5-1	TRBJ1-4	CASSFARQGGEKLFF
TRBV27	TRBJ1-6	CASSLRGLPLHF
TRBV5-6	TRBJ1-6	CASSFGDRDNSPLHF
TRBV7-2	TRBJ2-3	CASSLDREARQYF
TRBV7-8	TRBJ1-5	CASSIGQGVTYSNQPQHF
TRBV9	TRBJ2-1	CASSERAGDQLGNEQFF
TRBV6-5	TRBJ1-2	CASRDRTANYGYTF
TRBV11-2	TRBJ1-5	CASSLDPDRATGPQHF
TRBV9	TRBJ1-6	CASSRQPYNSPLHF
TRBV5-1	TRBJ2-6	CASSLTSGGATGANVLTF
TRBV5-1	TRBJ2-1	CASSSGGTSPYNEQFF
TRBV29-1	TRBJ2-3	CSVEKLAGGLVPDTQYF
TRBV9	TRBJ1-4	CASTAGQFTNEKLFF
TRBV9	TRBJ2-5	CASSPVGGRFPQETQYF
TRBV7-9	TRBJ2-4	CASSPKVEVKNIQYF
TRBV19	TRBJ1-1	CASSTGQGLNTEAFF
TRBV9	TRBJ2-2	CASSPILYGRGFQGGELFF
TRBV28	TRBJ1-2	CASSSGSLYGYTF
TRBV24-1	TRBJ2-1	CATSDPGVGNEQFF
TRBV6-2/TRBV6-3	TRBJ2-7	CASSLPGHARYEQYF
TRBV7-8	TRBJ2-7	CASSLASGSSYEQYF
TRBV6-5	TRBJ2-7	CASRARRSLEQYF
TRBV5-1	TRBJ2-1	CASSLAAGDGEQFF
TRBV7-3	TRBJ2-3	CASSLNRGGVDTQYF
TRBV28	TRBJ2-7	CASQPRTTPYEQYF
TRBV7-9	TRBJ1-2	CASSLAAGNYGYTF
TRBV6-5	TRBJ1-1	CASSSHILNTEAFF
TRBV29-1	TRBJ1-2	CSVEDPGGRGPLNYGYTF
TRBV7-2	TRBJ2-1	CASSLVSGGLAIYNEQFF
TRBV19	TRBJ1-5	CASSILRGGNQPQHF
TRBV28	TRBJ2-7	CASSSRTSGRVYGHEQYF
TRBV5-4	TRBJ2-1	CASSLDGDTQQFF
TRBV19	TRBJ2-7	CASSPRFGVEQYF
TRBV18	TRBJ1-2	CASSKTGEGYGYTF
TRBV19	TRBJ1-6	CASSIGTAGYYNSPLHF
TRBV7-2	TRBJ1-1	CASSLTPNTEAFF
TRBV5-1	TRBJ2-5	CASSLVVASPETQYF
TRBV7-9	TRBJ2-3	CASSSDRDSTDTQYF
TRBV30	TRBJ1-2	CAWIKGATHGYTF
TRBV24-1	TRBJ1-4	CATSDCGKNYNPTNEKLFF
TRBV5-1	TRBJ2-7	CASSLRGNYEQYF
TRBV5-5	TRBJ1-2	CASSLRGNDRSSDTF
TRBV5-4	TRBJ2-7	CASSFDSYEQYF
TRBV19	TRBJ2-1	CASSRGGDNEQFF
TRBV3-1/TRBV3-2	TRBJ2-7	CASKGLAGVEEQYF
TRBV30	TRBJ1-6	CAWSTGGNSPLHF
TRBV6-5	TRBJ1-3	CASRRTGDSGNTIYF
TRBV27	TRBJ1-4	CASSQYIAGEKLFF
TRBV29-1	TRBJ2-3	CSVESVGRGRTDTQYF
TRBV21-1	TRBJ2-3	CASSKGGLAECTDTQYF
TRBV7-2	TRBJ1-5	CASSFRGRLNQPQHF
TRBV3-1/TRBV3-2	TRBJ2-1	CASSQGTGSPFSYNEQFF
TRBV28	TRBJ1-1	CASMWEPKGTEAFF
TRBV28	TRBJ1-5	CASRGGTDSNQPQHF
TRBV14	TRBJ1-1	CASSPRSSYRTMNTEAFF
TRBV28	TRBJ1-6	CASRYRQYNSPLHF